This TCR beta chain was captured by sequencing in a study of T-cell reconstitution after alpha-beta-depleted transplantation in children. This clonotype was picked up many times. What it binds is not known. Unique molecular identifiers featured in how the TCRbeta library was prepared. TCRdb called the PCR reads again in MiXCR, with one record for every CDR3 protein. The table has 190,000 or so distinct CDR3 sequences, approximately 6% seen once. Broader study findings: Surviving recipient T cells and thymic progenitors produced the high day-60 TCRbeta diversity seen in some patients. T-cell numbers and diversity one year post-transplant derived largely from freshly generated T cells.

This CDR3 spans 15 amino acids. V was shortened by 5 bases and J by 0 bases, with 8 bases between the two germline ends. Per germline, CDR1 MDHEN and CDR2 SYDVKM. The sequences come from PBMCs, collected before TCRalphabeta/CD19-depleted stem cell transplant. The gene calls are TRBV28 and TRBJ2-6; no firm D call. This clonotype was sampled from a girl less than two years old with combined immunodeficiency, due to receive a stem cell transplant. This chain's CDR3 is CASSPQVSGANVLTF. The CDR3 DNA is TGTGCCAGCAGTCCTCAAGTCTCTGGGGCCAACGTCCTGACTTTC.